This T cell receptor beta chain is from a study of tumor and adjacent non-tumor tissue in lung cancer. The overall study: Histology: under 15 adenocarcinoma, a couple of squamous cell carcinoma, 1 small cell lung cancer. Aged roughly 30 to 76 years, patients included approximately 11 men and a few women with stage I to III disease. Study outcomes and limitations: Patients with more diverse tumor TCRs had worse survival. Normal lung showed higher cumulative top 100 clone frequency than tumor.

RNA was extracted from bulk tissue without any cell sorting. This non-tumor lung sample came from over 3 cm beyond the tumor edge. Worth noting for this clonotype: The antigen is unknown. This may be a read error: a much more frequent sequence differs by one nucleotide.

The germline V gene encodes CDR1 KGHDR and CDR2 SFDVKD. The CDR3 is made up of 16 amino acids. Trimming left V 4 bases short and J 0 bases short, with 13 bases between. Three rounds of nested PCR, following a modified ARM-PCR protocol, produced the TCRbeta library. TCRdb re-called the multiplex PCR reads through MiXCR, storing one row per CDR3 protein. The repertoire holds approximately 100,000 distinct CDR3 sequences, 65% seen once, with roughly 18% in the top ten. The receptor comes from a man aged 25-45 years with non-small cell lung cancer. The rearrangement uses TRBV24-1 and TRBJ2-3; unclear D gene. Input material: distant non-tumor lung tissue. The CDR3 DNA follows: TGTGCCACCAGTGACCTGAGGTCAGCTAGCACAGATACGCAGTATTTT. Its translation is CATSDLRSASTDTQYF.